The clone carrying this T cell receptor beta chain was detected once. Its antigen remains unknown. This sample is part of a study of vaccination and CD4 T cells after COVID-19. Study details: Specimens were obtained from a few convalescent patients at day 14 and at days 161 to 241 post-vaccination.

The Oncomine TCR Beta short-read assay was applied to DNA of cultured CD4+ T cells. TCRdb fed the PCR reads into MiXCR, producing one record per CDR3 protein. Counted here are some 26,000 distinct CDR3 sequences, about 40% occurring once; the ten biggest clones make up roughly 5%. Time point given: late sampling 161 to 241 days after vaccination in a few convalescent patients. The treatment here: roughly 10-day PBMC culture with coronavirus spike peptide pools or control peptides (ViraFEST assay). Expansion of antigen-specific T cells with peptide pools by ViraFEST preceded sequencing of TCRs. Fresh IL-2 medium was used to replace half of the medium on days 3 and 7. Germline V gene lookup returns CDR1 DFQATT and CDR2 SNEGSKA (reference sequence). Trimming at V came to 3 bases and at J to 2 bases, leaving 9 bases not matched to a gene. The CDR3 spans 17 residues.

This clonotype originated in a human donor who had recovered from COVID-19. This sequence joins TRBV20-1 and TRBJ2-2; TRBD2 matches 10 bases. The sample consisted of CD4+ T cells from blood, cultured in vitro, taken about 7 months after SARS-CoV-2 vaccination. The CDR3 loop is CSARLPTSGANTGELFF. CDR3 DNA: TGCAGTGCTAGGCTTCCTACTAGCGGGGCAAACACCGGGGAGCTGTTTTTT.